This TCR beta chain stems from a study of shared clonotypes between healthy human individuals. General study findings and limits: The donor pool, a small one, limited the genetic and exposure-history diversity represented. Naive CD4 clonotype sharing across a few donors was around 5%. Sequencing depth was expected to affect clonotype sharing among donors. It was the non-shared clonotypes that had lower generation probabilities than clonotypes shared by all four donors.

On this clone itself: What it recognizes is unknown.

Produced via immunoSEQ multiplex PCR; TCRdb's table is partial and in-frame only. The sample has millions of clones; approximately 94% are singletons. Deletions cut 1 base from V and 0 bases from J, with 11 bases between. The CDR3 has 15 amino acids. Germline loops: CDR1 SGHDT, CDR2 YYEEEE. Sequenced: naive CD4+ T cells sorted from blood. Subset reported: CD45RA+ positively selected. This receptor was obtained from a man aged 18 to 29 in good health. The chain links TRBV5-6 to TRBJ2-7; no clear D gene. The CDR3 region is CASSLRQVNSYEQYF. CDR3 DNA: TGTGCCAGCAGCTTGAGGCAGGTCAACTCCTACGAGCAGTACTTC.